Many counts were recorded for the clone carrying this TCR beta chain. Each cDNA molecule carried a unique molecular identifier. TCRdb processed the 5' RACE reads anew with MiXCR; each CDR3 protein has one entry. The table shows fewer than 120,000 distinct CDR3 sequences, with 10% to 15% occurring only once. The record originates from a study of early T cells in non-severe SARS-CoV-2 infection. Background on the study: Sequenced bulk RNA came from whole blood that was unsorted, and chains were unpaired.

CDR3 length: 13 amino acids. CDR1 is SGHAT, CDR2 FQDESV, per germline (reference sequence). With 4 bases removed from V and 5 bases from J, the gap between germline ends came to 11 bases. The chain combines TRBV11-1 with TRBJ2-5, with a weak D call TRBD1 (6 bases). The input for sequencing was whole blood, taken at baseline. The clonotype originates from an adult who was a healthcare worker with PCR-confirmed SARS-CoV-2 infection or an uninfected control (not recorded which). The DNA of the CDR3 is TGTGCCAGCAGCTCGACAGGTTCGGAGACCCAGTACTTC. Translation gives CASSSTGSETQYF. Supplemented by reference TRBV11-1 and TRBJ2-5, the full variable domain reads EAEVAQSPRYKITEKSQAVAFWCDPISGHATLYWYRQILGQGPELLVQFQDESVVDDSQLPKDRFSAERLKGVDSTLKIQPAELGDSAMYLCASSSTGSETQYFGPGTRLLVL.